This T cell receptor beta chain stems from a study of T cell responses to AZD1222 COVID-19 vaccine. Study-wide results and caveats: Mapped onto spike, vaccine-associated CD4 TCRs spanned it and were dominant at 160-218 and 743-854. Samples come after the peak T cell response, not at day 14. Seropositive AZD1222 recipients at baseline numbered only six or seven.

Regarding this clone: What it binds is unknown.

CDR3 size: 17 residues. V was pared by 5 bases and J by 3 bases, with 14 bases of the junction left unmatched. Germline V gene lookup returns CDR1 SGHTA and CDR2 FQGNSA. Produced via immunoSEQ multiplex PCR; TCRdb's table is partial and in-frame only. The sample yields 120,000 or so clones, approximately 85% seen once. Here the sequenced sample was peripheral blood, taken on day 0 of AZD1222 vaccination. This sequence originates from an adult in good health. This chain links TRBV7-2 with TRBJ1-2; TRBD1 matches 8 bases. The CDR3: CASSPGDGQGPYYGYTF. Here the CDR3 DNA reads TGTGCCAGCAGCCCCGGCGACGGACAGGGACCTTACTATGGCTACACCTTC.